This TCR beta chain comes out of a study of regulatory T cells in long-lasting Graves disease (dated by TCRdb to about 2021). Describing the broader study: In the newly diagnosed Graves' disease group, patients had been taking antithyroid drugs for less than 3 months. Patients with persistent Graves' disease were compared with patients with newly diagnosed Graves' disease using TCR sequencing and RNA sequencing of peripheral blood. TCR sequencing covered roughly 13 persistent and 20 or so newly diagnosed Graves' disease patients, around 33 samples in total. The study was conducted in China and was registered as a clinical trial.

Cut back by 4 bases and 5 bases, the V and J ends lie 15 bases apart. CDR1 SQVTM and CDR2 ANQGSEA were looked up in the germline V gene. The CDR3 runs 13 amino acids, cysteine and phenylalanine included. CDR3 DNA is the only sequence kept; it has 39 bases, read in frame from the first base. The library was obtained by multiplex PCR. Sequenced using an Illumina HiSeq 4000. TCR beta libraries were built with iRepertoire HTBI primers and Arm-PCR amplification of CDR3 regions. Before sequencing, the PCR products went through gel purification. On the authors' methods: Gene usage analysis of CDR3 amino acid clonotypes relied on the 60 or so TRBV and 13 to 15 TRBJ segments identified across samples. COPE and FqMerger were used to merge the filtered high-quality paired reads into contigs. BLAST was used to align contigs to IMGT TRBV, TRBD and TRBJ reference genes, with CDR3 defined following IMGT. Clonotypes above 0.1% frequency were classified as highly expanded clones. Shannon entropy served as the measure of repertoire diversity, while the Gini coefficient captured V-J evenness. A clonotype found in more than one individual was treated as public. In TCRdb, the public reads were trimmed at Q25 with fastp and aligned with MiXCR, with productive beta chains retained. Entries are consolidated by CDR3 protein sequence, retaining the most common genes and DNA. TCRdb, rather than the study authors, made the V and J calls. Present in this sample are about 420,000 distinct CDR3 sequences, about a sixth of which were seen just once. The top ten clones comprise 20% to 25% of the sample.

Beyond this particular receptor, the publication reports: More public clonotypes were shared among persistent patients (under 3,000) than among newly diagnosed patients (roughly 960). Preferential use of TRBV28, TRBJ1-2 and TRBJ2-5 was observed in persistent disease, whereas TRBV20-1 and TRBJ2-1 were favored in newly diagnosed disease. Compared with newly diagnosed patients, patients with persistent Graves' disease had lower TCR Shannon entropy and fewer highly expanded clones, which suggests clonal expansion. Sequencing and analysis were limited to the TCR beta chain. The small sample size was acknowledged by the authors as a limitation that may reduce accuracy. The study examined only peripheral blood because the primary lesion, thyroid tissue, could not be accessed.

This clonotype was observed many times. Its specific antigen is unknown. Base qualities are not at hand, and no much larger clone is one base apart. In the paper's terms, the time point label means: newly diagnosed GD, antithyroid drugs for less than 3 months. RNA was extracted from PBMCs in TRIzol for both TCR sequencing and RNA sequencing. The diagnosis of Graves' disease followed American Thyroid Association guidelines. Patients were recruited from an endocrinology department in Xi'an, China. Each patient gave 8.5 to 9.5 milliliters of peripheral blood, collected in an EDTA anticoagulant tube. Ficoll Paque Plus density gradient separation was used to isolate PBMCs, and no further T cell sorting was performed. An Agilent 2100 Bioanalyzer and agarose gel were used to check RNA quality, and a NanoDrop 2000 was used to measure RNA concentration. These data also formed part of another study, on T cells in Graves' hyperthyroidism and ophthalmopathy. The second publication reports: Stable Graves' hyperthyroidism was defined as no progression to ophthalmopathy during 18 months of follow-up. Hyperthyroidism patients were newly diagnosed, had a disease duration of under 2 months, and were aged 18 to 65 years. The study excluded patients with uncontrolled infections, other autoimmune diseases, pregnancy or lactation. Clinical symptoms, serum thyroxine and TRAb, thyroid ultrasound, and orbital computed tomography formed the basis for the diagnoses. A first-round RT-PCR of the TCR CDR3 used the HTBI primer set with the Qiagen OneStep RT-PCR kit. Blood samples also contained most of the expanded thyroid clonotypes (frequency above 0.001), which suggests that blood repertoires may reflect thyroid immune responses. A model built on a 13 V-J signature distinguished ophthalmopathy from stable hyperthyroidism, reaching roughly 88% sensitivity and 81% to 83% specificity in cross-validation and 80%/75% in testing. During validation, the model predicted progression to ophthalmopathy a median of around 7 months ahead of onset, with almost 71% sensitivity and more than 72% specificity. To identify distinguishing TCR V-J signatures, a discovery cohort of about 95 patients was used, comprising some 43 with Graves' ophthalmopathy and approximately 58 with stable Graves' hyperthyroidism. Prospective prediction of ophthalmopathy was tested in an independent validation cohort of approximately 19 hyperthyroidism patients and 17 patients who later progressed to ophthalmopathy. The 100 discovery patients were randomly split 7:3 into training and test sets. In addition, the study compared T-cell repertoires in thyroid tissue and in blood from roughly 6 Graves' hyperthyroidism patients. Once sampling was done, hyperthyroidism patients were given methimazole at a starting dose of 30 mg daily, whereas ophthalmopathy patients were given high-dose intravenous methylprednisolone. The libraries were constructed in a second round of multiplex PCR and then size-selected and purified. Paired-end sequencing of the libraries was performed with 100 bp reads on an Illumina HiSeq2000. SOAPnuke was used to process the raw data, throwing out any read that contained adapters or uncalled bases, had a mean Phred below 15, or lacked an exact constant-primer or identifier match. COPE v1.2.5 was used to merge high-quality paired reads, and clonotypes were defined as unique nucleotide sequences. MiTCR v1.1 was used to align the clonotypes against IMGT TRBV, TRBD and TRBJ reference segments. Analysis was restricted to V-J combinations with a frequency above 0.0001, which covered just over 98% of repertoires. A TCS score was defined as the ratio of F50 (clonal expansion) to E x V (chaos), with BLOSUM62-based TCRdist applied between CDR3 peptides within each V-J. Welch's t-statistics and random forest reduced 500 to 650 V-J features to about 13, which were used in a naive Bayes classifier (R e1071). Sample size was not statistically predetermined, and investigators were not blinded to group allocation. The paper describes TCR Vbeta CDR3 sequencing of 120 to 150 peripheral blood samples, made up of some 42 ophthalmopathy patients, some 80 hyperthyroidism patients and roughly 17 progressor patients.

The sequence came from a woman aged 18 to 35 with Graves disease. Donor details come from another sample of the same person, matched by shared clones. The sample consisted of peripheral blood mononuclear cells (PBMCs), taken at new diagnosis, from a patient treated with antithyroid drugs. This chain joins TRBV29-1 to TRBJ2-7; the D gene is perhaps TRBD1, from 6 matching bases. CDR3 loop: CSVVVGTRDEQYF. In nucleotide form, the sequence is TGCAGCGTTGTGGTCGGGACACGGGACGAGCAGTACTTC.